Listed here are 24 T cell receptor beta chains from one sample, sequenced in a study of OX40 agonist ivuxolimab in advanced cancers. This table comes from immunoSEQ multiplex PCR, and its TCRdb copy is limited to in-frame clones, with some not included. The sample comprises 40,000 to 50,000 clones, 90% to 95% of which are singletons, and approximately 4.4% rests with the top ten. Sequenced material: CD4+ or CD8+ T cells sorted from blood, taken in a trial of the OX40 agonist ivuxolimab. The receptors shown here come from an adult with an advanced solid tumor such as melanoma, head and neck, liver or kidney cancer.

The CDR3 here is CASSLIGADQPQHF. The CDR3, as DNA: TGTGCCAGCAGTTTAATAGGGGCGGATCAGCCCCAGCATTTT. This chain connects TRBV27 to TRBJ1-5, with TRBD1 as a possible D gene (5 bases). Germline V gives CDR1 MNHEY, CDR2 SMNVEV (reference sequence). Between the trimmed V and J ends, which lost 2 bases and 5 bases, there was a span of 10 bases. The CDR3 has 14 amino acids.

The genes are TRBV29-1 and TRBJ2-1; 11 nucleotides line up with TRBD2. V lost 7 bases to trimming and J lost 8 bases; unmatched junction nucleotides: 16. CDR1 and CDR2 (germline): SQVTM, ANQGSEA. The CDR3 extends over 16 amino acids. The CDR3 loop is CSAVGRLAGIVDEQFF. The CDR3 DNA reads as TGCAGCGCCGTAGGACGACTAGCGGGAATAGTGGATGAGCAGTTCTTC.

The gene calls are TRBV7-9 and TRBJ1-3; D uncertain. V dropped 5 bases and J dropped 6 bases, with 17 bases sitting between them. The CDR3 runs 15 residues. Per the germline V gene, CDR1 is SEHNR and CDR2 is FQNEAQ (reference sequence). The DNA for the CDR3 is TGTGCCAGCAGCGAAGGAGTCGGCGGGCAAAACACCATATATTTT. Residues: CASSEGVGGQNTIYF.

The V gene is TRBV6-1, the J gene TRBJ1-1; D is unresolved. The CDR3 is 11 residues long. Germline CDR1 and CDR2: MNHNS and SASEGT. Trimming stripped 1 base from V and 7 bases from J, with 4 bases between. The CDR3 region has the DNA TGTGCCAGCAGTGAAGGCGGTGAAGCTTTCTTT. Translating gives CASSEGGEAFF.

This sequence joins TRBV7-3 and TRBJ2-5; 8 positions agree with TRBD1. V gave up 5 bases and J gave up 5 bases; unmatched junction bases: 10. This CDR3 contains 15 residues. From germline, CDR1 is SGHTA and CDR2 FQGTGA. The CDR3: CASSEGTGNRETQYF. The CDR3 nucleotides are TGTGCCAGCAGCGAAGGGACAGGAAATAGGGAGACCCAGTACTTC.

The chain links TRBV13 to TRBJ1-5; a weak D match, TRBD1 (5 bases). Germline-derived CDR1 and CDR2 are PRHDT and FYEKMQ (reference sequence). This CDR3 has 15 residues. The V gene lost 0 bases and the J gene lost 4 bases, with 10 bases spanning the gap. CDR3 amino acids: CASSLGVRENQPQHF. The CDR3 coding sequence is TGTGCCAGCAGCTTAGGTGTCAGGGAAAATCAGCCCCAGCATTTT. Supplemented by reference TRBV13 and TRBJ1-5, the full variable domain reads AAGVIQSPRHLIKEKRETATLKCYPIPRHDTVYWYQQGPGQDPQFLISFYEKMQSDKGSIPDRFSAQQFSDYHSELNMSSLELGDSALYFCASSLGVRENQPQHFGDGTRLSIL.

CDR3 region: CASSSPSGVNSPLHF. In nucleotides, the CDR3 is TGTGCCAGCAGCTCTCCCTCAGGAGTCAATTCACCCCTCCACTTT. The chain carries TRBV6-5 and TRBJ1-6; D not certain. Germline CDR1 reads MNHEY; CDR2 reads SVGAGI. The CDR3 sequence is 15 residues long. V lost 6 bases and J 7 bases, leaving 16 bases between the germline ends.

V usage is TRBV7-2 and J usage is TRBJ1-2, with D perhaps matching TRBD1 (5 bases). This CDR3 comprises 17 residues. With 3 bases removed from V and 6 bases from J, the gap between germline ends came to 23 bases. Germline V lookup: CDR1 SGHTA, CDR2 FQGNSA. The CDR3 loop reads CASSFPGQGPMVDGYTF. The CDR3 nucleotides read TGTGCCAGCAGCTTTCCGGGCCAGGGACCTATGGTGGATGGCTACACCTTC.

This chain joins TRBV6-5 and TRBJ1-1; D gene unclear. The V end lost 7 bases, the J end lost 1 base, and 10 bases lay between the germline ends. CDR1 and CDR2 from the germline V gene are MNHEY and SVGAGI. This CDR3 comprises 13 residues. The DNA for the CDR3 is TGTGCCAGCATGTTGGGAGGGAACACTGAAGCTTTCTTT. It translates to CASMLGGNTEAFF.

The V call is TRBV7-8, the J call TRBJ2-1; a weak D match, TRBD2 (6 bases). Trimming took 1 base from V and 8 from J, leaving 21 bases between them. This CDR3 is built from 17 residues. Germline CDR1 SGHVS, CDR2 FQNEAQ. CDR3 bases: TGTGCCAGCAGCTTAGATTGGGTACAGGCACGCGGGGATGAGCAGTTCTTC. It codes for CASSLDWVQARGDEQFF.

The CDR3 coding sequence is TGTGCCACCAGCAGAGATCCCCCTCAGCCCCAGCATTTT. Its protein product is CATSRDPPQPQHF. V and J are TRBV15 and TRBJ1-5; D gene uncertain. The V end was cut by 0 bases, the J end by 6 bases, with 6 bases between. The CDR3 has 13 residues. Germline CDR1 is LNHNV and CDR2 is YYDKDF (reference sequence).

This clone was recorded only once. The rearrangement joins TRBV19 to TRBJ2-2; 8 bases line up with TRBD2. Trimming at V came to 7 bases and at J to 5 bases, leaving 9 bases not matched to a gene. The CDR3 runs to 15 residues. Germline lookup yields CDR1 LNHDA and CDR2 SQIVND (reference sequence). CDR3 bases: TGTGCCAGTAAGACTAGCGAGTATGGAACCGGGGAGCTGTTTTTT. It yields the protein CASKTSEYGTGELFF.

CDR3 nucleotides: TGTGCCAGCAGCTTAGGTAGGGATTTGAACACTGAAGCTTTCTTT. It translates to CASSLGRDLNTEAFF. The rearrangement links TRBV7-9 to TRBJ1-1; D call uncertain. Trimming removed 1 base at V and 0 bases at J, with 9 bases between. The CDR3 is 15 amino acids. The germline V gene has CDR1 SEHNR and CDR2 FQNEAQ (reference sequence).

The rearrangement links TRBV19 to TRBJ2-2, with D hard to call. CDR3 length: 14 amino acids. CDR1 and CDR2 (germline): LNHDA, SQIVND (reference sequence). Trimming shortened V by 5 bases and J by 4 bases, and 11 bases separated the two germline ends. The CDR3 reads CASSPSGITGELFF. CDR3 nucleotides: TGTGCCAGTAGTCCTAGTGGGATCACCGGGGAGCTGTTTTTT.

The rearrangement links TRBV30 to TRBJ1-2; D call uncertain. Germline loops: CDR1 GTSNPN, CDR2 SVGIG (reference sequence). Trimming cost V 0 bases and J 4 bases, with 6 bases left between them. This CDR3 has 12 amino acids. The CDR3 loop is CAWSVYSYGYTF. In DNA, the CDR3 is TGTGCCTGGAGTGTGTACAGCTATGGCTACACCTTC.

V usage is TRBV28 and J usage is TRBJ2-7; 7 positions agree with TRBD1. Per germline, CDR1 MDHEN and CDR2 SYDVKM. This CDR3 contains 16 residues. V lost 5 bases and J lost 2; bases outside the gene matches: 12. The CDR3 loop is CASSHPRTGTTYEQYF. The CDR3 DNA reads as TGTGCCAGCAGTCACCCCCGGACAGGAACCACCTACGAGCAGTACTTC.

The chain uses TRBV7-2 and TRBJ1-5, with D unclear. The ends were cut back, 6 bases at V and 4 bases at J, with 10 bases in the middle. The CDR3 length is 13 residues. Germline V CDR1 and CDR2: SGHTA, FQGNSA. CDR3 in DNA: TGTGCCAGCAGTCAAGACGGGAATCAGCCCCAGCATTTT. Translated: CASSQDGNQPQHF.

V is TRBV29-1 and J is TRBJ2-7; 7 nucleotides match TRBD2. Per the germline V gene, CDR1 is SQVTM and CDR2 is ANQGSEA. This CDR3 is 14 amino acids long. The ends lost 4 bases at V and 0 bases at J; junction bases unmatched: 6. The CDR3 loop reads CSVVQRDLSYEQYF. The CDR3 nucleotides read TGCAGCGTTGTTCAGCGGGACCTCTCCTACGAGCAGTACTTC.

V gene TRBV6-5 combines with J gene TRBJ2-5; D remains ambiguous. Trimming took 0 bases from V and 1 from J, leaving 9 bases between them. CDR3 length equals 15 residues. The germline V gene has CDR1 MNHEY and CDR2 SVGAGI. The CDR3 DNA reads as TGTGCCAGCAGTTACTCAAACAGATTCCAAGAGACCCAGTACTTC. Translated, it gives CASSYSNRFQETQYF.

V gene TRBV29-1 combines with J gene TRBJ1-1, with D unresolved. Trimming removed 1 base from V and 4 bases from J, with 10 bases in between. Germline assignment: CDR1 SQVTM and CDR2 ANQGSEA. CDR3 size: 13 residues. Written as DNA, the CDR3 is TGCAGCGTTGAAGGCCTGCTGGGCACTGAAGCTTTCTTT. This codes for CSVEGLLGTEAFF. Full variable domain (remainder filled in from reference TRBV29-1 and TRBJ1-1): SAVISQKPSRDICQRGTSLTIQCQVDSQVTMMFWYRQQPGQSLTLIATANQGSEATYESGFVIDKFPISRPNLTFSTLTVSNMSPEDSSIYLCSVEGLLGTEAFFGQGTRLTVV.

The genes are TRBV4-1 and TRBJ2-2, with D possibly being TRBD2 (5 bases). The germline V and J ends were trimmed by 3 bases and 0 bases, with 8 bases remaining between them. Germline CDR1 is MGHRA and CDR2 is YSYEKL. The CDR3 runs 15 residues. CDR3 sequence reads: CASSQGVTNTGELFF. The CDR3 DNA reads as TGCGCCAGCAGCCAGGGAGTCACGAACACCGGGGAGCTGTTTTTT.

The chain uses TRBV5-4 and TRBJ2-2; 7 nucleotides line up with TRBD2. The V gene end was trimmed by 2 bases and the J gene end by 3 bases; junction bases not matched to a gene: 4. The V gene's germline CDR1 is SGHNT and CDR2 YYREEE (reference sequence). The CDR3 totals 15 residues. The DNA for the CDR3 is TGTGCCAGCAGCTTACGGGAGGCGGACACCGGGGAGCTGTTTTTT. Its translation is CASSLREADTGELFF. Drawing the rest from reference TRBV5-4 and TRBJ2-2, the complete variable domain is ETGVTQSPTHLIKTRGQQVTLRCSSQSGHNTVSWYQQALGQGPQFIFQYYREEENGRGNFPPRFSGLQFPNYSSELNVNALELDDSALYLCASSLREADTGELFFGEGSRLTVL.

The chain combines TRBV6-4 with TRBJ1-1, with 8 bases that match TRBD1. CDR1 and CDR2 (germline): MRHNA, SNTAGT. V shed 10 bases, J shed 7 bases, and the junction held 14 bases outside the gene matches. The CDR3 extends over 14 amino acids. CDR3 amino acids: CATPKGQGRGEAFF. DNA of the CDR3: TGTGCCACTCCCAAAGGACAGGGTAGGGGTGAAGCTTTCTTT.

The CDR3 DNA sequence: TGTGCCAGCAGCAAAGATATGATGAACACTGAAGCTTTCTTT. Its translation: CASSKDMMNTEAFF. V usage is TRBV21-1 and J usage is TRBJ1-1. TRBV21-1 is annotated as a pseudogene. CDR3 size: 14 residues.